This is a list of T cell receptor beta chains from one sample in a study of blood T cell repertoires in COVID-19. TCRdb keeps only in-frame clones here, not all; method: immunoSEQ multiplex PCR. Found here are some 230,000 clones, over 75% of them singletons; the top ten hold over 3%. Sequencing used PBMCs or T cells enriched from blood (not recorded which). Source of these receptors: a woman aged 18-29 years in a cohort exposed to, infected with or recovered from COVID-19 (not recorded which). The CDR3 runs from the conserved cysteine through the conserved F or W. Each record gives: clone size, D gene, V gene, J gene, CDR3 DNA, CDR3 protein. D genes are given only for firm matches. The size of a clone is reported for some rows only, either as once, few or many, or as a class for expanded clones.

>.|.|TRBV19|TRBJ1-2
TGTGCCAGTAGTTGGGGCAGGAACTATGGCTACACCTTC
CASSWGRNYGYTF
>.|TRBD2|TRBV6-2/TRBV6-3|TRBJ2-7
TGTGCCAGCAGTTATAATGTCGAGCGGGAGGTTACCTACGAGCAGTACTTC
CASSYNVEREVTYEQYF
>.|.|TRBV14|TRBJ2-1
TGTGCCAGCAGCCAAGGGAGTGCGGGGACGACCTACAATGAGCAGTTCTTC
CASSQGSAGTTYNEQFF
>.|.|TRBV4-2|TRBJ1-2
TGTGCCAGCAGCCAAGATCAGGGGCTTGCCGCCTATGGCTACACCTTC
CASSQDQGLAAYGYTF
>.|.|TRBV28|TRBJ1-1
TGTGCCAGCAGTCCGCGGGACGGAGGAAGGACTGAAGCTTTCTTT
CASSPRDGGRTEAFF
>.|.|TRBV12-3/TRBV12-4|TRBJ2-1
TGTGCCAGCAGGCCACAGGGTTCCAATGAGCAGTTCTTC
CASRPQGSNEQFF
>.|.|TRBV11-3|TRBJ1-6
TGTGCCAGCAGCTCAAATGAGCCAAAACCCCTCCACTTT
CASSSNEPKPLHF
>.|.|TRBV5-6|TRBJ2-7
TGTGCCAGCAGCGGCGAATTCGCAGGGGTATTGGTCGAGCAGTACTTC
CASSGEFAGVLVEQYF
>.|.|TRBV11-2|TRBJ2-6
TGTGCCAGCAGTTTTAGCGGCTCTGGGGCCAACGTCCTGACTTTC
CASSFSGSGANVLTF
>.|TRBD2|TRBV7-9|TRBJ2-7
TGTGCCAGCAGCCCACCTCCGGGACTAGCGAGCTACGAGCAGTACTTC
CASSPPPGLASYEQYF
>.|.|TRBV27|TRBJ2-3
TGTGCCAGCAGACAACAGGGCTCAGATACGCAGTATTTT
CASRQQGSDTQYF
>.|TRBD1|TRBV7-3|TRBJ1-1
TGTGCCAGCAGCCCCCGAGGGAGCAGGGGGCAGGGTGAAGCTTTCTTT
CASSPRGSRGQGEAFF
>once|TRBD2|TRBV9|TRBJ2-1
TGTGCCAGCAGCGCTTCTAGCGGCAACAATGAGCAGTTCTTC
CASSASSGNNEQFF
>.|.|TRBV10-2|TRBJ1-2
TGCGCCAGCAGTGAGACCGACAAGTCCAAGGTGCGCTACACCTTC
CASSETDKSKVRYTF
>.|TRBD2|TRBV6-5|TRBJ2-1
TGTGCCAGCAGCCGCGGACTAGCGGGGGGACAGGGGCAGTTCTTC
CASSRGLAGGQGQFF
>.|.|TRBV27|TRBJ2-7
TGTGCCAGCGGACTAAGTGGTTACGAGCAGTACTTC
CASGLSGYEQYF
>.|TRBD2|TRBV7-6|TRBJ2-1
TGTGCCAGCAGCTTAACTAGCGGGAGTGATGAGCAGTTCTTC
CASSLTSGSDEQFF
>.|.|TRBV4-2|TRBJ1-1
TGTGCCAGCAGCCAAGAAAATCCTTTGATAGTAGAAGCTTTCTTT
CASSQENPLIVEAFF
>once|.|TRBV18|TRBJ1-6
TGTGCCAGCTCACCAAATCTATCTGAGGGTTCACCCCTCCACTTT
CASSPNLSEGSPLHF
>.|.|TRBV19|TRBJ1-1
TGTGCCAGTAGTTCGCCGACAGGAAACACTGAAGCTTTCTTT
CASSSPTGNTEAFF